This T cell receptor beta chain was sequenced for a study of blood T cell repertoires in COVID-19. Across the whole study: COVID-19 samples, acute and convalescent, were from the United States, Italy and Spain. Sources were T cells, B-cell-depleted T cells, or PBMCs; the material itself was cDNA or gDNA.

Germline V gene lookup returns CDR1 MDHEN and CDR2 SYDVKM. The CDR3 contains 16 residues. The junction had 10 bases not matched to a gene; V was cut back by 5 bases and J by 2 bases. Per the original methods: Estimates of nucleated cell counts were drawn from the amplification of reference gene primers. Repertoires were generated with immunoSEQ multiplex PCR, while TCRdb's copy carries only in-frame clones and drops some. The V and J calls and clone size are taken from that table; D and trimming were inferred from the DNA. The top ten hold more than 2.5% of the sample, which has 56,000 or so clones, 80% to 90% seen once.

The receptor comes from a man between 50 and 59 years old with acute or convalescent COVID-19. Sequenced input: peripheral blood. The chain employs TRBV28 and TRBJ2-7; TRBD2 aligns across 9 bases. CDR3 region: CASSPDASGATYEQYF. The DNA for the CDR3 is TGTGCCAGCAGTCCTGACGCTAGCGGGGCGACCTACGAGCAGTACTTC.